This T cell receptor beta chain was obtained from a study of T cell repertoires in aging, cancer and after chemotherapy. Study details: Six age groups, ranging from 30 or younger to 70 or older, included the donors.

A mixed TRB-A/B primer pool amplified rearranged TRB by multiplex touch-down PCR. TCRdb redid the calling of the multiplex PCR reads with MiXCR, one entry per CDR3 protein. The sample yields thousands of distinct CDR3 sequences, around 50% seen once. TCR beta rearrangements were amplified from peripheral blood genomic DNA. Whole-study results and caveats: Healthy donors lost TCR diversity with age mainly through richness, cancer patients through richness and evenness. Across the chemotherapy interval, each cancer cohort showed higher median generation probability, suggesting thymic rebound.

The CDR3 covers 14 residues. Germline-derived CDR1 and CDR2 are SGHTA and FQGNSA. Remarks on this clonotype: Antigen unknown. A junction boundary mismatches the germline segment, possibly from a read error.

This TCR derives from a human donor with a solid tumor. The rearrangement uses TRBV7-2 and TRBJ2-7; weak D call: TRBD1 (5 bases). The sample was blood. CDR3 amino acids: CASSLMQGPYEQYF. The CDR3 DNA sequence: TGTGCTAGCAGCTTAATGCAGGGCCCTTACGAGCAGTACTTC.